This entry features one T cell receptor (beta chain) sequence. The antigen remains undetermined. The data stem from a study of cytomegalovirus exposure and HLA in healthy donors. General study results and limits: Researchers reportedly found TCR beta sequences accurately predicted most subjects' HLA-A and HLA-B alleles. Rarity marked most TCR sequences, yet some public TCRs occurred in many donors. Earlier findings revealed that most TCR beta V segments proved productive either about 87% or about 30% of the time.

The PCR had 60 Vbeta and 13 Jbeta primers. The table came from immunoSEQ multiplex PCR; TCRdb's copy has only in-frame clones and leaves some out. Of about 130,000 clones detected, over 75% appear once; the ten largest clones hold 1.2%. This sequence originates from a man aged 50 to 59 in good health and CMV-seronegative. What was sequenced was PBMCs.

The CDR3 here is CASSDGNGLPYGYTF. In nucleotides, the CDR3 is TGCGCCAGCAGTGATGGAAACGGACTTCCCTATGGCTACACCTTC. V and J are TRBV10-2 and TRBJ1-2; D is unresolved. Germline V gene lookup returns CDR1 WSHSY and CDR2 SAAADI. Trimming took off 3 bases at V and 4 bases at J, with 15 bases between the two ends. This CDR3 contains 15 residues.